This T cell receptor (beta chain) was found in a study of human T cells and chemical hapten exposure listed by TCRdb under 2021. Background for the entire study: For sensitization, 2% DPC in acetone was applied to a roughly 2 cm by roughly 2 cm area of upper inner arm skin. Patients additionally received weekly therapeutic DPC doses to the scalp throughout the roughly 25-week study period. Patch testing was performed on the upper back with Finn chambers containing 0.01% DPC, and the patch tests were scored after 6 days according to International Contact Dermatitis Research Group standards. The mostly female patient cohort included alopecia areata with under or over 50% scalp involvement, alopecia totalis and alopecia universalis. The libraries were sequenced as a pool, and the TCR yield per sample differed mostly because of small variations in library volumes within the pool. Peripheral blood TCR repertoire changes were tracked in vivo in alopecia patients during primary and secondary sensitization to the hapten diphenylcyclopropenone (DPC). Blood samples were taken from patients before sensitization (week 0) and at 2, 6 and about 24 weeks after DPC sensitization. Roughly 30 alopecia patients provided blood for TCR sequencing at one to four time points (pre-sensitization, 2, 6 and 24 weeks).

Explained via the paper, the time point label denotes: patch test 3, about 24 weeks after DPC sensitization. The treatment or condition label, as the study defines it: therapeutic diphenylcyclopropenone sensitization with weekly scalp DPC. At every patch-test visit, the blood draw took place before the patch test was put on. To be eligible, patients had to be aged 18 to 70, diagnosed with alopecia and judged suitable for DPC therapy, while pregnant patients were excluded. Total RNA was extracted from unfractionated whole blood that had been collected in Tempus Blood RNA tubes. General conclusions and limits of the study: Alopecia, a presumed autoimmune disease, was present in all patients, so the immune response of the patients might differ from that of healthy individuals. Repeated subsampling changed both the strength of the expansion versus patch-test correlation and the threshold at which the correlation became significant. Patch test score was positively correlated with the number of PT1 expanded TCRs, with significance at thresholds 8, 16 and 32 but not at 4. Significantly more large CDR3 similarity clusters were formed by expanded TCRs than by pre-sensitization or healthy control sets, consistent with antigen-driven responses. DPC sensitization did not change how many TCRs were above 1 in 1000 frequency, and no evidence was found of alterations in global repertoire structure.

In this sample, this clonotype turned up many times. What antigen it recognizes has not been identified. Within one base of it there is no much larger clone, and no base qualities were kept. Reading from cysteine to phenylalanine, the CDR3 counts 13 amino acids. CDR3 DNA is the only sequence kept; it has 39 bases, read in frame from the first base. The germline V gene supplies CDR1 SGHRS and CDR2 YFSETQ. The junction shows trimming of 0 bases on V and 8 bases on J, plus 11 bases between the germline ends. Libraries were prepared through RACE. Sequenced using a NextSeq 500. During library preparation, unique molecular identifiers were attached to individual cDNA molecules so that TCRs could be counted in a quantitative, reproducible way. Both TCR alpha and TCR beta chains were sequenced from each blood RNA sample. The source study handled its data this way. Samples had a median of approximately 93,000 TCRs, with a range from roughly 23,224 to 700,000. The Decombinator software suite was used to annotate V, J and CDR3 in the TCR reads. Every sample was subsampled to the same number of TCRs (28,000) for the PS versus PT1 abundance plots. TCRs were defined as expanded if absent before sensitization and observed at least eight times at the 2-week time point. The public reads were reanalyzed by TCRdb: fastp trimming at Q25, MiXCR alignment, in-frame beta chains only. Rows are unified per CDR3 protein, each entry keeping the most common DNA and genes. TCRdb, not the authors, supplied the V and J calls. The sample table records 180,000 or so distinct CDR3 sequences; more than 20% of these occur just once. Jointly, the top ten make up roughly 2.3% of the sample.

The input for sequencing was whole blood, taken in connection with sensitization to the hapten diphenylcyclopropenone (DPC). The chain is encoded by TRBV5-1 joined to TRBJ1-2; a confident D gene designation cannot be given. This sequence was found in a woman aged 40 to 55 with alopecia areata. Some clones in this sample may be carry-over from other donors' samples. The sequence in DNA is TGCGCCAGCAGCTTGGTGGGGAGGGAAGGCTACACCTTC. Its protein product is CASSLVGREGYTF. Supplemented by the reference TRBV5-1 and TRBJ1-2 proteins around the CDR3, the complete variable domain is KAGVTQTPRYLIKTRGQQVTLSCSPISGHRSVSWYQQTPGQGLQFLFEYFSETQRNKGNFPGRFSGRQFSNSRSEMNVSTLELGDSALYLCASSLVGREGYTFGSGTRLTVV.